The 8 T cell receptor beta chains given below trace back to one sample, sequenced in a study of OX40 agonist ivuxolimab in advanced cancers. Profiled with immunoSEQ multiplex PCR; TCRdb holds only in-frame clones, not every one. The sample has tens of thousands of clones, nearly 90% seen once. Here the sequenced sample was CD4+ or CD8+ T cells sorted from blood, taken in a trial of the OX40 agonist ivuxolimab. Receptors were obtained from an adult with an advanced solid tumor such as melanoma, head and neck, liver or kidney cancer.

This clone came up once. The chain carries TRBV9 and TRBJ2-1; 8 bases line up with TRBD2. The ends lost 0 bases at V and 6 bases at J; junction bases unmatched: 14. Germline V gene sequence: CDR1 SGDLS, CDR2 YYNGEE. The CDR3 extends over 18 amino acids. The CDR3 DNA follows: TGTGCCAGCAGCGTAGGGGCGGGGACTAGAAGCCCCTCCAATGAGCAGTTCTTC. Translated: CASSVGAGTRSPSNEQFF. The full variable domain, rest sourced from reference TRBV9 and TRBJ2-1, is DSGVTQTPKHLITATGQRVTLRCSPRSGDLSVYWYQQSLDQGLQFLIQYYNGEERAKGNILERFSAQQFPDLHSELNLSSLELGDSALYFCASSVGAGTRSPSNEQFFGPGTRLTVL.

The chain combines TRBV27 with TRBJ1-6; TRBD1 is a possible D gene (5 bases). The CDR3 runs to 15 residues. Trimming removed 5 bases at V and 6 bases at J, with 14 bases between. Germline V CDR1 and CDR2: MNHEY, SMNVEV (reference sequence). CDR3 sequence reads: CASSPWGGVNSPLHF. In DNA form, the CDR3 reads TGTGCCAGCAGTCCCTGGGGAGGGGTTAATTCACCCCTCCACTTT.

This clone was recorded a few times. The V gene is TRBV7-2, the J gene TRBJ1-1; D unclear. Deletions cut 2 bases from V and 4 bases from J, with 23 bases between. Germline V lookup: CDR1 SGHTA, CDR2 FQGNSA. This CDR3 is 18 amino acids long. CDR3 nucleotide sequence: TGTGCCAGCAGCTTAAGGGCCACCGGCATCATTTCAGGCACTGAAGCTTTCTTT. This gives the protein CASSLRATGIISGTEAFF.

This clone was seen only once. The rearrangement links TRBV16 to TRBJ1-6, with 7 bases aligning to TRBD1. Germline V lookup: CDR1 KGHSY, CDR2 FQNENV. The length of the CDR3 is 14 residues. J gave up 8 bases and V 4 bases, and 5 bases lay outside the gene matches. The CDR3 loop reads CASSRQGADSPLHF. The CDR3 DNA reads TGTGCCAGCAGCCGACAGGGAGCGGATTCACCCCTCCACTTT.

The rearrangement links TRBV6-5 to TRBJ2-7, with D possibly being TRBD1 (5 bases). Germline V gene lookup returns CDR1 MNHEY and CDR2 SVGAGI. Deletions cut 0 bases from V and 3 bases from J, with 12 bases between. The CDR3 is 15 residues long. CDR3 sequence (DNA): TGTGCCAGCAGTTACTCGACAGACTGGCGCTACGAGCAGTACTTC. Translated: CASSYSTDWRYEQYF.

The chain links TRBV28 to TRBJ1-4, with 7 positions matching TRBD1. Germline CDR1 is MDHEN and CDR2 is SYDVKM. This CDR3 comprises 17 residues. Trimming at V came to 4 bases and at J to 5 bases, leaving 13 bases not matched to a gene. The CDR3 coding sequence is TGTGCCAGCAGTTATCTCCCTAGACAGGGACTAAATGAAAAACTGTTTTTT. This encodes CASSYLPRQGLNEKLFF.

V usage is TRBV5-6 and J usage is TRBJ1-1; 7 positions agree with TRBD1. V lost 4 bases and J lost 10; bases outside the gene matches: 16. CDR1 is SGHDT and CDR2 is YYEEEE in the germline V gene. This CDR3 has 15 amino acids. The CDR3 region has the DNA TGTGCCAGCAGCCCTTGGGGACAGTCCCCCAGGAGAGCTTTCTTT. It yields the protein CASSPWGQSPRRAFF.

The chain is built from TRBV19 and TRBJ2-2; D remains unclear. V lost 1 base, J lost 3 bases, and 6 bases lay in between. The CDR3 is 14 residues long. Germline CDR1 LNHDA, CDR2 SQIVND (reference sequence). The DNA of the CDR3 is TGTGCCAGTAGTATAGTAGGCTACACCGGGGAGCTGTTTTTT. Residues: CASSIVGYTGELFF.